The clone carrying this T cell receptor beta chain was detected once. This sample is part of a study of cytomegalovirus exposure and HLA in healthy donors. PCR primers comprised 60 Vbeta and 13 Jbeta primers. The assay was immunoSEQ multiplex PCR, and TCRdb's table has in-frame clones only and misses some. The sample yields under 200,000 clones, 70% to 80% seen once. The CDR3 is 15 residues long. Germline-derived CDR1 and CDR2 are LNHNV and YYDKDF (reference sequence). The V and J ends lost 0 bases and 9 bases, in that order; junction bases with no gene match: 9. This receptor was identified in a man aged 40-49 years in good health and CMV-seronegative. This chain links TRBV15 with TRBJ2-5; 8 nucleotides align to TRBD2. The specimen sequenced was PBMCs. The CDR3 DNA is TGTGCCACCAGCAGAGATCGGGGGGGGCTGGTGGCCCAGTACTTC. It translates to CATSRDRGGLVAQYF.